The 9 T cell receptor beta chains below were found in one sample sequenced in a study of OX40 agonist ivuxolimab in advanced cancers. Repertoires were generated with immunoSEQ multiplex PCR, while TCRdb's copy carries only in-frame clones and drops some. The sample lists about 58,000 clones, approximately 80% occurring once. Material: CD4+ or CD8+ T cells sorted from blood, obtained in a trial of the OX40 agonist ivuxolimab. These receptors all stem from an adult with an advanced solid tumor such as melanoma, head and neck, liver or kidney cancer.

CDR3 sequence (DNA): TGTGCCAGCAGTCCGGGACACAGGATCACTGAAGCTTTCTTT. Its protein is CASSPGHRITEAFF. The rearrangement uses TRBV7-9 and TRBJ1-1, with D maybe TRBD1 (6 bases). V was cut by 6 bases and J by 4 bases, with 15 bases left in between. The CDR3 sequence is 14 residues long. From germline, CDR1 is SEHNR and CDR2 FQNEAQ (reference sequence).

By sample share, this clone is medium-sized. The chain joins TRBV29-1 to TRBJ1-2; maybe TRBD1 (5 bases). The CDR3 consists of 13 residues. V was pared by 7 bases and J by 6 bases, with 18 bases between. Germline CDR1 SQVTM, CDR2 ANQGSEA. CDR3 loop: CSASLQGQHGYTF. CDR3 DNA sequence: TGCAGCGCCTCACTGCAGGGTCAGCATGGCTACACCTTC.

CDR3 bases: TGTGCCAGCAGCTTAGTAGGGCGGGATCGCTACACCTTC. Protein sequence: CASSLVGRDRYTF. The chain uses TRBV11-2 and TRBJ1-2, with unresolved D. The ends were cut back, 1 base at V and 9 bases at J, with 12 bases in the middle. CDR1 is SGHAT and CDR2 is FQNNGV in the germline V gene. This CDR3 spans 13 amino acids. The whole variable domain, remainder taken from reference TRBV11-2 and TRBJ1-2, is EAGVAQSPRYKIIEKRQSVAFWCNPISGHATLYWYQQILGQGPKLLIQFQNNGVVDDSQLPKDRFSAERLKGVDSTLKIQPAKLEDSAVYLCASSLVGRDRYTFGSGTRLTVV.

CDR3 nucleotide sequence: TGTGCCAGCAGCCGCGCTGGGACAGAGGGCTTTTATGGCTACACCTTC. This gives the protein CASSRAGTEGFYGYTF. The rearrangement links TRBV27 to TRBJ1-2; 7 nucleotides line up with TRBD1. The V segment lost 6 bases and the J segment 5 bases; nucleotides outside the gene matches: 15. This CDR3 comprises 16 residues. Germline-derived CDR1 and CDR2 are MNHEY and SMNVEV (reference sequence).

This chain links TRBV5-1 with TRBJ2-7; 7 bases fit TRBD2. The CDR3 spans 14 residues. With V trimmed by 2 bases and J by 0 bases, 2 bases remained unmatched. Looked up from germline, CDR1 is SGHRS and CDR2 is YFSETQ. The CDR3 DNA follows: TGCGCCAGCAGCTTCGGGACTATCTCCTACGAGCAGTACTTC. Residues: CASSFGTISYEQYF.

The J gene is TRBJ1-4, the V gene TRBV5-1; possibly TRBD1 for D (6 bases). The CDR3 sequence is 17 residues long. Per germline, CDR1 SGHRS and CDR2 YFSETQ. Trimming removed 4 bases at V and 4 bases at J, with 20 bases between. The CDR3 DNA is TGCGCCAGCAGCCAAGAACCGCAGGGGAGGAGTAATGAAAAACTGTTTTTT. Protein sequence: CASSQEPQGRSNEKLFF.

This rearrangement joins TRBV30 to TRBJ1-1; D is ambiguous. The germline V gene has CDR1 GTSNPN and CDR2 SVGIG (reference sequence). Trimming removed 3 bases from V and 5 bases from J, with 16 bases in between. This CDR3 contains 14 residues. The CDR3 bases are TGTGCCTGGAGCGTATCGCAAGGGCGTACTGAAGCTTTCTTT. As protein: CAWSVSQGRTEAFF.

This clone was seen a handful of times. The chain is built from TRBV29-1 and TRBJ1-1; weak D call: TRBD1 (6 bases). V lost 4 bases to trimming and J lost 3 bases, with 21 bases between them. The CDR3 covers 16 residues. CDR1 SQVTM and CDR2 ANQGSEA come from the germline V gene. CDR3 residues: CSVGTRDKGFDTEAFF. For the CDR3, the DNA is TGCAGCGTTGGGACCCGGGACAAGGGCTTCGACACTGAAGCTTTCTTT.

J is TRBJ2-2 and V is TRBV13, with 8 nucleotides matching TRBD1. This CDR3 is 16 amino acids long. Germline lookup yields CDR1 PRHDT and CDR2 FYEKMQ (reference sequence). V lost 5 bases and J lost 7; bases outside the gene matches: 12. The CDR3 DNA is TGTGCCAGCAGCGCCGGCAGGGGGCGCATTTTCGGGGAGCTGTTTTTT. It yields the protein CASSAGRGRIFGELFF.